The sequence of this TCR beta chain was determined in a study of technical replicates of blood from a few donors. This CDR3 is 15 amino acids long. Germline values: CDR1 MNHEY, CDR2 SMNVEV (reference sequence). V gave up 7 bases and J gave up 7 bases; unmatched junction bases: 15. Profiled with immunoSEQ multiplex PCR; TCRdb holds only in-frame clones, not every one. The sample lists 60,000 to 80,000 clones; approximately 90% were seen once. The origin of this receptor is a human donor in good health. Some clones in this sample may be carry-over from other donors' samples. The chain recombines TRBV27 with TRBJ2-5; 7 bases map to TRBD2. Sequenced material: PBMCs. CDR3 sequence (DNA): TGTGCCAGCACCACCACGGGCGGAGGACTAGGGACCCAGTACTTC. This sequence encodes CASTTTGGGLGTQYF.